The clone carrying this TCR beta chain was seen once. Its specificity is not known. The sample belongs to a study of shared clonotypes between healthy human individuals. Germline V gene data show CDR1 as WSHSY and CDR2 as SAAADI. The CDR3 consists of 15 residues. The ends lost 6 bases at V and 4 bases at J; junction bases unmatched: 7. Study-wide points: Few donors limited the genetic and exposure-history diversity represented.

Division of CD4+ cells produced a CD45RA+ naive subset and a CD45RA-negative memory subset. TCRdb's table, derived via immunoSEQ multiplex PCR, lists solely in-frame clones and lacks some. The table lists around 1.5 million clones, 95% to 99% of them singletons. The sequencing input was naive CD4+ T cells sorted from blood. Subset described: CD45RA+ positively selected. The J gene is TRBJ2-1, the V gene TRBV10-2, with 9 nucleotides matching TRBD2. This clonotype originated in a man aged 25-45 years in good health. CDR3 sequence reads: CASRPSGRNYNEQFF. For the CDR3, the DNA is TGCGCCAGCAGACCCAGCGGGAGGAATTACAATGAGCAGTTCTTC.